This section outlines one T cell receptor (beta chain) sequence together with its context. What it binds is unknown. Donors sampled were nominally healthy, though unrecorded immune exposures were likely. PCR was performed using 60 Vbeta and 13 Jbeta primers. Libraries were prepared by immunoSEQ multiplex PCR; TCRdb keeps only in-frame clonotypes and omits some of them. Of some 150,000 clones detected, around nine tenths appear once; the ten largest clones hold 0.75% to 0.95%. This sample was included in a study of cytomegalovirus exposure and HLA in healthy donors. General study points: For presence/absence analyses, sequencing depth was assumed to be roughly uniform across donors. A missense variant in DCLRE1C was later tied to TCR beta V- and J-gene trimming. HLA alleles showed associations with around 15,000 TCR beta sequences in a later analysis, at a 0.05 false discovery rate.

This clonotype was sampled from a woman aged 25 to 45 in good health and CMV-seronegative. Sample: PBMCs.

This CDR3 is CASGLEISQGDLLNTIYF. The CDR3 nucleotides are TGTGCTAGTGGTTTGGAAATCTCCCAGGGGGACTTACTAAACACCATATATTTT. The chain carries TRBV12-5 and TRBJ1-3, with 7 bases lining up with TRBD1. The CDR3 has 18 amino acids. Germline V gene sequence: CDR1 LGHNT, CDR2 FRNRAP. V shed 1 base and J 6 bases; nucleotides not matched to a gene: 15.